This note documents a single T cell receptor beta chain sequence. Since no conserved phenylalanine or tryptophan closes the CDR3, a read error is the likely cause. The entry originates in a study of T cell repertoires in cytomegalovirus infection. The CDR3 length is 16 residues. CDR1 and CDR2 (germline): SGHKS, YYEKEE (reference sequence). Losses at the gene ends were 0 bases for V and 4 bases for J; bases not matched to a gene: 9. TCRdb called the reads again in MiXCR, with one record for every CDR3 protein. The sample holds around 450,000 distinct CDR3 sequences, roughly 30% seen once. The sample taken for sequencing was PBMCs. The sequence was obtained from a human donor in good health (CMV status not recorded). Some clones in this sample may be carry-over from other donors' samples. The genes are TRBV5-5 and TRBJ2-5; 7 bases agree with TRBD1. CDR3 sequence reads: CASSLGEGAARETQYL. The CDR3 coding sequence is TGTGCCAGCAGCTTGGGAGAGGGGGCGGCCAGAGAGACCCAGTACTTA.